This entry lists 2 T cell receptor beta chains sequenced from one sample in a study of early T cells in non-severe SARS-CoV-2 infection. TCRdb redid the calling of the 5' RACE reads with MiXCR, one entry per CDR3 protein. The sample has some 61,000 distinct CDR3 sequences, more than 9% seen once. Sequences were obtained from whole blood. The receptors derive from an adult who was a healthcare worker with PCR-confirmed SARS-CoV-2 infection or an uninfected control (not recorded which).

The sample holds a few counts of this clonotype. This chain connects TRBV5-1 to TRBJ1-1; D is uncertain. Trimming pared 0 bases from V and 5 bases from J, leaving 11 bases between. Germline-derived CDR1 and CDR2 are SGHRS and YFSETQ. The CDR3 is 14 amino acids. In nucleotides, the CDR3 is TGCGCCAGCAGCTTGGCTTCATTGGGGACTGAAGCTTTCTTT. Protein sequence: CASSLASLGTEAFF.

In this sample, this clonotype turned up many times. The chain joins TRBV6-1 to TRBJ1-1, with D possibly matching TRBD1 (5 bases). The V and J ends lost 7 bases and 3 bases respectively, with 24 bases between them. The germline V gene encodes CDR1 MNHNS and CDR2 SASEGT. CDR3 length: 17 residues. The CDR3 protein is CASTPALGMGGDTEAFF. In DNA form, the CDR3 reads TGTGCCAGCACCCCCGCGCTGGGGATGGGGGGGGACACTGAAGCTTTCTTT.